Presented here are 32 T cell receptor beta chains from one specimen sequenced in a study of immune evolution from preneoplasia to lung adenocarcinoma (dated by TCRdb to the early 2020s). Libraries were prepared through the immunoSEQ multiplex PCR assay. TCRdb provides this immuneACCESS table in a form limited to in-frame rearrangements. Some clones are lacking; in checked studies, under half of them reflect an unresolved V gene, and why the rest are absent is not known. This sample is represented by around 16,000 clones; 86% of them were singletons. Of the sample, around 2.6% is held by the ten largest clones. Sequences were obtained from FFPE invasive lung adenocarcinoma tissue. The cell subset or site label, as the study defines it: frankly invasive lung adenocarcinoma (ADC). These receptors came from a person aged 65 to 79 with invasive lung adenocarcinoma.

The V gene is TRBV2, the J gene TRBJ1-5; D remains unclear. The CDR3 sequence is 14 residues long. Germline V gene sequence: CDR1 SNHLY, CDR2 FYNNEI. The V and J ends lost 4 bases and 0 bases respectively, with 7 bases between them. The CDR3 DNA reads TGTGCCAGCAGTGCCGTTTATAGCAATCAGCCCCAGCATTTT. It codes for CASSAVYSNQPQHF.

This CDR3 reads CATSRETGTGSGGYTF. In DNA form, the CDR3 reads TGTGCCACCAGCAGAGAGACCGGGACAGGGTCGGGCGGCTACACCTTC. The chain has TRBV15 and TRBJ1-2, with 9 bases lining up with TRBD1. The CDR3 length is 16 residues. The V and J ends lost 0 bases and 8 bases, in that order; junction bases with no gene match: 10. Germline CDR1 is LNHNV and CDR2 is YYDKDF (reference sequence).

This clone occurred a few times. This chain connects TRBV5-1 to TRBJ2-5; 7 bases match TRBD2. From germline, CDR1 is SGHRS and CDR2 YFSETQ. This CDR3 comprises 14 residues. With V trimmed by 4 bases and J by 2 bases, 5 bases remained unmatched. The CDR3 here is CASSQLALQETQYF. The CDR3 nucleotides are TGCGCCAGCAGCCAACTAGCGTTACAAGAGACCCAGTACTTC.

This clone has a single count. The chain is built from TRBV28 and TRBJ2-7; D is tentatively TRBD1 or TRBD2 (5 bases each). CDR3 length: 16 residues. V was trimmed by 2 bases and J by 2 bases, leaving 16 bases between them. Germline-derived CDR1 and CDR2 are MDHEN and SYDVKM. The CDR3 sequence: CASSLNLGRLAYEQYF. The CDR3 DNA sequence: TGTGCCAGCAGTTTAAATTTGGGACGGTTAGCCTACGAGCAGTACTTC.

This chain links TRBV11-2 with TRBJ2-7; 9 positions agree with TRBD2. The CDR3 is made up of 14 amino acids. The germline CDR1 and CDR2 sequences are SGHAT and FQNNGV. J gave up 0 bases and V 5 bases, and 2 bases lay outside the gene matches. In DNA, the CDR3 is TGTGCCAGCAGCCGTAGCGGGGGCTCCTACGAGCAGTACTTC. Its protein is CASSRSGGSYEQYF.

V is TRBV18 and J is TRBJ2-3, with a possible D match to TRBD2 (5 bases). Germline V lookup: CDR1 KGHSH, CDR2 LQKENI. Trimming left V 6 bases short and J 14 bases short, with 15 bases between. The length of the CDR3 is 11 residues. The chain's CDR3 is CASSLEGLRYF. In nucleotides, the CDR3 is TGTGCCAGCTCTCTAGAGGGCCTGCGGTATTTT. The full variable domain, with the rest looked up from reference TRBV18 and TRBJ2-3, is NAGVMQNPRHLVRRRGQEARLRCSPMKGHSHVYWYRQLPEEGLKFMVYLQKENIIDESGMPKERFSAEFPKEGPSILRIQQVVRGDSAAYFCASSLEGLRYFGPGTRLTVL.

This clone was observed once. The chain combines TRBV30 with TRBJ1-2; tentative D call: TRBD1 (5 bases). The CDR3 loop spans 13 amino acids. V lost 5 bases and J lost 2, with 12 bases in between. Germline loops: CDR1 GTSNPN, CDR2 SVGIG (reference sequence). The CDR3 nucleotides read TGTGCCTGGTTTGGGACGGACAACTATGGCTACACCTTC. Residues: CAWFGTDNYGYTF.

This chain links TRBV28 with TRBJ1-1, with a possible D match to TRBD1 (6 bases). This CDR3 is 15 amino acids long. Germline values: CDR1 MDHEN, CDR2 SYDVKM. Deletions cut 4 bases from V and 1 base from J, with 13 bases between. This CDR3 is CASSWDKVGNTEAFF. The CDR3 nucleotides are TGTGCCAGCAGTTGGGACAAGGTTGGGAACACTGAAGCTTTCTTT.

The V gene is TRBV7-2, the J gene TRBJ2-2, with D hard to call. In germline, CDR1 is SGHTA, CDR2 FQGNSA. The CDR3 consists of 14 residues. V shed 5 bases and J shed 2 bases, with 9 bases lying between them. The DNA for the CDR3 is TGTGCCAGCAGCCTACAGCCTAACACCGGGGAGCTGTTTTTT. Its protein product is CASSLQPNTGELFF.

The CDR3, as DNA: TGTGCCAGCAAACAGACAGGGGTGGGGGAGCAGTACTTC. As protein: CASKQTGVGEQYF. The chain is built from TRBV2 and TRBJ2-7; 8 bases are shared with TRBD1. CDR1 and CDR2 from the germline V gene are SNHLY and FYNNEI. The V and J ends lost 7 bases and 7 bases, in that order; junction bases with no gene match: 9. The CDR3 loop spans 13 amino acids.

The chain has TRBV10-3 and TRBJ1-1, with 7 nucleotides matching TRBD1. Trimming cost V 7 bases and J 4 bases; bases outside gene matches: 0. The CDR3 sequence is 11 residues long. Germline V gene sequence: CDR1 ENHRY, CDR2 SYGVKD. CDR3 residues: CAIKGATEAFF. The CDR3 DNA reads TGTGCCATCAAGGGGGCCACTGAAGCTTTCTTT.

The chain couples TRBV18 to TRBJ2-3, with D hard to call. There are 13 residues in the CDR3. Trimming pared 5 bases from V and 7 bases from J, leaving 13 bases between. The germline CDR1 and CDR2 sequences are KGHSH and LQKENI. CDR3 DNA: TGTGCCAGCTCATCCGACGCGCCGCATACGCAGTATTTT. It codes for CASSSDAPHTQYF.

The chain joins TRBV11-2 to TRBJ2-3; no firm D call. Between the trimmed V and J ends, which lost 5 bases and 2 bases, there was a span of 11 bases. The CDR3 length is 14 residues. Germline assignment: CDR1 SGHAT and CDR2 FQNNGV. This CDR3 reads CASSPRPYTDTQYF. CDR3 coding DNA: TGTGCCAGCAGCCCACGACCTTACACAGATACGCAGTATTTT.

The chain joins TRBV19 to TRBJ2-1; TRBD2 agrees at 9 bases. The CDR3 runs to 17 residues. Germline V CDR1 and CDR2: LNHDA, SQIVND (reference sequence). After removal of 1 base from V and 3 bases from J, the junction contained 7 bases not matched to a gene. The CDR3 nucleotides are TGTGCCAGTAGTATAGTAGCTCTAGCGGGATACTACAATGAGCAGTTCTTC. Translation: CASSIVALAGYYNEQFF.

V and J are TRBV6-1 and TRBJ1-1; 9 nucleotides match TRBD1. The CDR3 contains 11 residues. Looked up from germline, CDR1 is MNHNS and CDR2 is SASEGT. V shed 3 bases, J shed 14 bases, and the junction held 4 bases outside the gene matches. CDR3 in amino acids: CASSDEGQGFF. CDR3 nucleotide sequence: TGTGCCAGCAGTGATGAGGGACAGGGCTTCTTT.

The chain's CDR3 is CASSLMGQLGNTIYF. The CDR3 bases are TGTGCCAGCAGCTTGATGGGACAGCTAGGAAACACCATATATTTT. V gene TRBV7-8 combines with J gene TRBJ1-3, with TRBD1 identical over 7 bases. Germline CDR1 is SGHVS and CDR2 is FQNEAQ. The CDR3 sequence is 15 residues long. Trimming took 3 bases from V and 4 from J; bases not matched to a gene: 6. The full variable domain, completed using reference TRBV7-8 and TRBJ1-3, is GAGVSQSPRYKVAKRGQDVALRCDPISGHVSLFWYQQALGQGPEFLTYFQNEAQLDKSGLPSDRFFAERPEGSVSTLKIQRTQQEDSAVYLCASSLMGQLGNTIYFGEGSWLTVV.

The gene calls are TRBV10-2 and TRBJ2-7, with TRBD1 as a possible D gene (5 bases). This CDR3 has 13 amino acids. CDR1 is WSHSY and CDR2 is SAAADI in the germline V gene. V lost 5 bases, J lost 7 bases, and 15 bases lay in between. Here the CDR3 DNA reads TGCGCCAGCAGTCCATTAGGGGCTGTGGAGCAGTACTTC. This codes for CASSPLGAVEQYF.

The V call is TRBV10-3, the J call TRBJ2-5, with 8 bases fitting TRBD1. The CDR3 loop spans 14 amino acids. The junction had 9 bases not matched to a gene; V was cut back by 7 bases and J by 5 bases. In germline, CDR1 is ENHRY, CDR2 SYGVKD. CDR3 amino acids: CAINDRGDRETQYF. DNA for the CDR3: TGTGCCATCAACGATAGGGGGGACAGGGAGACCCAGTACTTC.

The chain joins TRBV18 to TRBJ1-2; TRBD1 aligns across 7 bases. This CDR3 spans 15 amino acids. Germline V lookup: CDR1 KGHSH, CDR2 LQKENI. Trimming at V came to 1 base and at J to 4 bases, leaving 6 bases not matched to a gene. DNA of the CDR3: TGTGCCAGCTCACCACAACCGGGACAGATCTATGGCTACACCTTC. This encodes CASSPQPGQIYGYTF.

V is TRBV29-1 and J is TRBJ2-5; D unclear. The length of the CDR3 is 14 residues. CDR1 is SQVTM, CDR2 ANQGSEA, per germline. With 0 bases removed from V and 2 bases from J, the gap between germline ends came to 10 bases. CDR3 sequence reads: CSVEDHYRQETQYF. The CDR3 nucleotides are TGCAGCGTTGAAGATCATTACCGGCAAGAGACCCAGTACTTC.

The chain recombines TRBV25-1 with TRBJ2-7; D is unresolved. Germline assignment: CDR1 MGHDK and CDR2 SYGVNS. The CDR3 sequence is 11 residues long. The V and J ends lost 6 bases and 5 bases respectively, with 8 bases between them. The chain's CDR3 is CASRGFHEQYF. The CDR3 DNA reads TGTGCCAGCAGGGGGTTCCACGAGCAGTACTTC.

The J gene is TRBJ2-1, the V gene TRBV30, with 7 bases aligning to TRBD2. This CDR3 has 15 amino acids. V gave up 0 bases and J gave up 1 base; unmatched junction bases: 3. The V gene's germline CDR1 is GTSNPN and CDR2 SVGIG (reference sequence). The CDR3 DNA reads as TGTGCCTGGAGTGTAGACGGGGGGTCCTACAATGAGCAGTTCTTC. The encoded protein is CAWSVDGGSYNEQFF.

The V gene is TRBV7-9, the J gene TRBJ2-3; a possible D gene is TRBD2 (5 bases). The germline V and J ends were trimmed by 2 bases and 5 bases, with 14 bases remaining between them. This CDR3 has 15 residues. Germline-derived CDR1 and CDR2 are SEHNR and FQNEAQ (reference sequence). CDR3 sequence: CASSLWGEIGDTQYF. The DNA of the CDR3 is TGTGCCAGCAGCTTATGGGGAGAAATCGGAGATACGCAGTATTTT.

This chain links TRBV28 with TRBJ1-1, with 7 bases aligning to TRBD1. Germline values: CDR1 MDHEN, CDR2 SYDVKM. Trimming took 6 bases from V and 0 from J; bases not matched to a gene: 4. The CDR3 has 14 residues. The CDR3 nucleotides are TGTGCCAGCAGGTCAGGACAGGTGAACACTGAAGCTTTCTTT. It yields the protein CASRSGQVNTEAFF.

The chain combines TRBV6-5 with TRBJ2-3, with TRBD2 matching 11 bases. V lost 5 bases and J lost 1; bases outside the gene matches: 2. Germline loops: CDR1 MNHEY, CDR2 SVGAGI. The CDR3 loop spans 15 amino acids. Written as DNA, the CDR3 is TGTGCCAGCAGTATACTAGCGGGGGGCACAGATACGCAGTATTTT. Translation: CASSILAGGTDTQYF.

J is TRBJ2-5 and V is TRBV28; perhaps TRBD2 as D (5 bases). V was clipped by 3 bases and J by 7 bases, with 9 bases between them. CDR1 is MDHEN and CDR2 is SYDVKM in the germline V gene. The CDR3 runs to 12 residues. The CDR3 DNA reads TGTGCCAGCAGTTTCGGGGATAGGACCCAGTACTTC. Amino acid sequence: CASSFGDRTQYF.

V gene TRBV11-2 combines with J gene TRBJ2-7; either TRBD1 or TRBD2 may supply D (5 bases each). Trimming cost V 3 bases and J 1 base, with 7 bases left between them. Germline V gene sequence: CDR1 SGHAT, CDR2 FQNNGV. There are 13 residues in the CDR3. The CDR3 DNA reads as TGTGCCAGCAGCTTGGGGGTTTCCTACGAGCAGTACTTC. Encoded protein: CASSLGVSYEQYF.

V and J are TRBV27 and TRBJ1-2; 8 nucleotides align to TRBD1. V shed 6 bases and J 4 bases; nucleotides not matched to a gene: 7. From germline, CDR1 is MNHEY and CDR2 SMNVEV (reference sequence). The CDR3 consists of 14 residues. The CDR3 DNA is TGTGCCAGCAGGGGGGACAGGAGAGCCTATGGCTACACCTTC. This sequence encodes CASRGDRRAYGYTF.

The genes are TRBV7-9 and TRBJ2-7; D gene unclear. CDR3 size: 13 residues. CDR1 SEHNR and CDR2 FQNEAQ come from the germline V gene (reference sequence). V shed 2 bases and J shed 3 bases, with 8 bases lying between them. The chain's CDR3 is CASSLWAGYEQYF. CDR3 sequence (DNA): TGTGCCAGCAGCTTATGGGCAGGCTACGAGCAGTACTTC. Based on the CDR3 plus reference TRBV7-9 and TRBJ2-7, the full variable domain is DTGVSQNPRHKITKRGQNVTFRCDPISEHNRLYWYRQTLGQGPEFLTYFQNEAQLEKSRLLSDRFSAERPKGSFSTLEIQRTEQGDSAMYLCASSLWAGYEQYFGPGTRLTVT.

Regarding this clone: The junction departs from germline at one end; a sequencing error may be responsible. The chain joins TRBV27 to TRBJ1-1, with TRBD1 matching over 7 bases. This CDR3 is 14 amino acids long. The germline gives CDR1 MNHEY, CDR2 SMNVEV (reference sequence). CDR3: CASRTGWGNTEAFF. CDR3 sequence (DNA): TGTGCCAGCAGGACAGGGTGGGGGAACACTGAAGCTTTTTTT.

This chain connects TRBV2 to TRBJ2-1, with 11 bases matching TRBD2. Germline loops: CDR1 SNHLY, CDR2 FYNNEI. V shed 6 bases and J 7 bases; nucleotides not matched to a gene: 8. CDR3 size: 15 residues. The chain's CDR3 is CASRKTSGESNEQFF. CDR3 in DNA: TGTGCCAGCAGGAAGACTAGCGGGGAGTCAAATGAGCAGTTCTTC.

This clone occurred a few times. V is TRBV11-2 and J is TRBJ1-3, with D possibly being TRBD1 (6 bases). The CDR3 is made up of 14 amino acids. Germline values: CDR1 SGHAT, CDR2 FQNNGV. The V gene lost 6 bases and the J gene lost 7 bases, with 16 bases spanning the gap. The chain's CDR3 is CASSMWGGPNTIYF. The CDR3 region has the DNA TGTGCCAGCAGTATGTGGGGGGGGCCCAACACCATATATTTT.